The source of this T cell receptor (beta chain) is a study of cytomegalovirus exposure and HLA in healthy donors. CDR1 and CDR2 (germline): MNHEY, SMNVEV (reference sequence). J was trimmed by 6 bases and V by 7 bases; bases with no gene match: 5. The CDR3 has 13 residues. The PCR ran on 60 Vbeta and 13 Jbeta primers. Authors' data handling: In a later analysis, approximately 80 million unique TCR beta chains included roughly 11 million shared by two or more donors. Method: immunoSEQ multiplex PCR; TCRdb's copy keeps in-frame clones and lacks some. Clonal size and the V and J genes are those of that table, whereas D and trimming came from the DNA. The repertoire holds about 140,000 clones, with roughly 73% as singletons. This clone was observed a few times. Its antigen remains unidentified. The study's findings and limits: Some V segments (TRBV6-2 and TRBV6-3 among them) were excluded as indistinguishable. Per published reports, the classifier diagnosed cytomegalovirus status with high specificity and sensitivity.

Sequencing input: PBMCs. This chain links TRBV27 with TRBJ2-1; 8 nucleotides line up with TRBD1. The origin of this receptor is a female donor in good health and CMV-seronegative. The CDR3 region has the DNA TGTGCCAGCATTGTCACAGGGGGCAATGAGCAGTTCTTC. This sequence encodes CASIVTGGNEQFF.